The sequence of this T cell receptor (beta chain) was determined in a study of blood T cell repertoires in COVID-19. About the research overall: Samples taken during acute and convalescent COVID-19 were collected in the United States, Italy and Spain. The cDNA or gDNA used as material had been derived from T cells, B-cell-depleted T cells, or PBMCs.

This table comes from immunoSEQ multiplex PCR, and its TCRdb copy is limited to in-frame clones, with some not included. The sample lists about 240,000 clones; approximately 82% were seen once. The V end lost 6 bases, the J end lost 0 bases, and 11 bases lay between the germline ends. CDR1 and CDR2 from the germline V gene are SNHLY and FYNNEI. The CDR3 totals 14 residues. V is TRBV2 and J is TRBJ1-1, with a weak D call TRBD1 (6 bases). Sample: peripheral blood. The sequence came from a man aged 25 to 40 who had recovered from COVID-19. The CDR3 loop is CASRLRGLNTEAFF. The CDR3 DNA is TGTGCCAGCAGACTCAGGGGACTGAACACTGAAGCTTTCTTT.